These 26 T cell receptor beta chains originate from one sample sequenced in a study of blood T cell repertoires in COVID-19 (dated by TCRdb to 2018 to 2021). The library was produced with the immunoSEQ multiplex PCR assay. This is the immuneACCESS table as TCRdb keeps it, with only in-frame sequences that have V and J called. A part of the clones is gone; compared with another copy, unresolved V genes explain less than half, and the rest is unexplained. This sample lists roughly 130,000 clones; 70% to 85% were detected once. The ten top clones hold about 12% of the sample. Sequenced: peripheral blood. Every receptor here comes from a woman in her sixties with acute or convalescent COVID-19.

This clone was counted once. The CDR3 nucleotides read TGTGCCTGGAGTGTGACAGGGTCGCCAAATGAAAAACTGTTTTTT. This gives the protein CAWSVTGSPNEKLFF. This chain links TRBV30 with TRBJ1-4; 7 bases line up with TRBD1. The V and J ends lost 0 bases and 5 bases, in that order; junction bases with no gene match: 6. The CDR3 runs 15 residues. Germline lookup yields CDR1 GTSNPN and CDR2 SVGIG (reference sequence).

The rearrangement joins TRBV21-1 to TRBJ1-6; no check of the table's D call, TRBD1, against the DNA was made. TRBV21-1 corresponds to a pseudogene. The CDR3 is 15 amino acids. The chain's CDR3 is CASSNRTPNNSPLHF. The DNA of the CDR3 is TGTGCCAGCAGCAACCGGACACCCAATAATTCACCCCTCCACTTT.

The chain joins TRBV19 to TRBJ1-2; 7 bases are a match to TRBD1. With V trimmed by 6 bases and J by 6 bases, 10 bases remained unmatched. Germline CDR1 reads LNHDA; CDR2 reads SQIVND (reference sequence). The CDR3 is 14 amino acids. The CDR3 DNA reads as TGTGCCAGTAGATCCCTCCAGGGGGAGGATGGCTACACCTTC. It yields the protein CASRSLQGEDGYTF.

This chain uses TRBV5-8 with TRBJ1-2, with D maybe TRBD1 (5 bases). Trimming stripped 5 bases from V and 10 bases from J, with 15 bases between. CDR1 is SGHTS and CDR2 is YDEGEE in the germline V gene. The CDR3 runs 12 residues. CDR3 sequence: CASRPGSGAYTF. The DNA for the CDR3 is TGTGCCAGCAGACCCGGGAGCGGGGCCTACACCTTC.

Here the CDR3 DNA reads TGTGCCAGCAGTTTGGTCAGCTCCTATAATTCACCCCTCCACTTT. It encodes CASSLVSSYNSPLHF. The chain uses TRBV27 and TRBJ1-6; D unclear. The CDR3 contains 15 residues. Germline V gives CDR1 MNHEY, CDR2 SMNVEV (reference sequence). V shed 3 bases and J shed 0 bases, with 6 bases lying between them.

The chain joins TRBV5-5 to TRBJ1-4; TRBD1 is a possible D gene (6 bases). The CDR3 extends over 15 amino acids. Trimming pared 3 bases from V and 7 bases from J, leaving 16 bases between. The germline CDR1 and CDR2 sequences are SGHKS and YYEKEE (reference sequence). CDR3 bases: TGTGCCAGCAGCTCTCCAGGGGATTTAACTGAAAAACTGTTTTTT. Translation gives CASSSPGDLTEKLFF.

CDR3 sequence reads: CATSRDGLAGSNEQFF. DNA of the CDR3: TGTGCCACCAGCAGAGATGGACTAGCTGGGAGCAATGAGCAGTTCTTC. V is TRBV15 and J is TRBJ2-1; 8 nucleotides align to TRBD2. This CDR3 region has 16 residues. With V trimmed by 0 bases and J by 6 bases, 7 bases remained unmatched. CDR1 and CDR2 (germline): LNHNV, YYDKDF (reference sequence).

This sequence joins TRBV19 and TRBJ2-1, with TRBD2 matching 9 bases. The CDR3 spans 14 residues. Germline-derived CDR1 and CDR2 are LNHDA and SQIVND (reference sequence). The trim removed 5 bases at V and 4 bases at J, leaving 3 bases unmatched. CDR3 loop: CASSAGGAYNEQFF. The CDR3 coding sequence is TGTGCCAGTAGTGCGGGGGGGGCTTACAATGAGCAGTTCTTC.

The J gene is TRBJ1-3, the V gene TRBV11-2, with unresolved D. The V and J ends lost 8 bases and 4 bases respectively, with 9 bases between them. Germline assignment: CDR1 SGHAT and CDR2 FQNNGV. This CDR3 is 12 amino acids long. The CDR3 loop reads CASQDPGNTIYF. CDR3 DNA: TGTGCCAGCCAGGATCCCGGAAACACCATATATTTT.

The chain combines TRBV5-5 with TRBJ1-1; D remains unclear. The germline V and J ends were trimmed by 4 bases and 11 bases, with 9 bases remaining between them. The CDR3 runs 10 residues. Germline lookup yields CDR1 SGHKS and CDR2 YYEKEE (reference sequence). This CDR3 is CASSRGWAFF. For the CDR3, the DNA is TGTGCCAGCAGCCGCGGGTGGGCTTTCTTT. Using reference TRBV5-5 and TRBJ1-1 for the parts outside the CDR3, the full variable domain is DAGVTQSPTHLIKTRGQQVTLRCSPISGHKSVSWYQQVLGQGPQFIFQYYEKEERGRGNFPDRFSARQFPNYSSELNVNALLLGDSALYLCASSRGWAFFGQGTRLTVV.

This sequence joins TRBV19 and TRBJ1-2, with 7 bases lining up with TRBD1. CDR1 LNHDA and CDR2 SQIVND come from the germline V gene (reference sequence). CDR3 length: 13 amino acids. The J segment lost 7 bases and the V segment lost 3 bases, leaving 5 bases of the junction unmatched. DNA of the CDR3: TGTGCCAGTAGTATCAGGGGGGCTAGTGGCTACACCTTC. It yields the protein CASSIRGASGYTF.

The chain has TRBV6-5 and TRBJ2-7; a possible D gene is TRBD1 (6 bases). Germline CDR1 MNHEY, CDR2 SVGAGI. The CDR3 contains 14 residues. Between the trimmed V and J ends, which lost 8 bases and 12 bases, there was a span of 26 bases. CDR3 sequence reads: CASFGTSNLEQWYF. DNA for the CDR3: TGTGCCAGCTTCGGGACATCCAACCTCGAGCAGTGGTACTTC.

The genes are TRBV19 and TRBJ1-1; D might be TRBD1 (5 bases). Germline-derived CDR1 and CDR2 are LNHDA and SQIVND (reference sequence). This CDR3 has 12 amino acids. The V gene lost 10 bases and the J gene lost 5 bases, with 14 bases spanning the gap. CDR3 amino acids: CATALGGTEAFF. The CDR3 DNA reads as TGTGCCACCGCCCTCGGGGGGACTGAAGCTTTCTTT.

This clone is a singleton in its sample. The rearrangement joins TRBV7-9 to TRBJ2-3; TRBD2 agrees at 8 bases. Germline CDR1 reads SEHNR; CDR2 reads FQNEAQ (reference sequence). With V trimmed by 6 bases and J by 2 bases, 19 bases remained unmatched. This CDR3 has 19 residues. The CDR3 region is CASSRGTSRVLTFTDTQYF. Written as DNA, the CDR3 is TGTGCCAGCAGTCGCGGGACTAGTCGAGTCCTAACCTTCACAGATACGCAGTATTTT. The whole variable domain, filled in from reference TRBV7-9 and TRBJ2-3, reads DTGVSQNPRHKITKRGQNVTFRCDPISEHNRLYWYRQTLGQGPEFLTYFQNEAQLEKSRLLSDRFSAERPKGSFSTLEIQRTEQGDSAMYLCASSRGTSRVLTFTDTQYFGPGTRLTVL.

This CDR3 reads CASSYSMGAPGEQYF. The CDR3 DNA reads as TGTGCCAGCAGTTACTCGATGGGCGCTCCCGGCGAGCAGTACTTC. V and J are TRBV6-2 or TRBV6-3 and TRBJ2-7; D is unclear. V lost 0 bases and J lost 6, with 15 bases in between. Per germline, CDR1 MNHEY and CDR2 SVGEGT. The CDR3 length is 15 residues.

The rearrangement links TRBV19 to TRBJ1-2, with TRBD1 as a possible D gene (6 bases). Trimming stripped 7 bases from V and 8 bases from J, with 17 bases between. Germline CDR1 LNHDA, CDR2 SQIVND (reference sequence). The CDR3 totals 13 residues. In DNA form, the CDR3 reads TGTGCCAGTACCCGAACAGGGATGTGGGGCTACACCTTC. It codes for CASTRTGMWGYTF.

V gene TRBV19 combines with J gene TRBJ1-1; 7 bases fit TRBD1. The CDR3 totals 16 residues. Germline lookup yields CDR1 LNHDA and CDR2 SQIVND (reference sequence). J gave up 6 bases and V 4 bases, and 14 bases lay outside the gene matches. The CDR3, as DNA: TGTGCCAGTAGTACCTACTTCGACAGGGACGGACCTGAAGCTTTCTTT. Protein sequence: CASSTYFDRDGPEAFF.

V is TRBV4-2 and J is TRBJ1-5, with D perhaps matching TRBD1 (6 bases). The CDR3 covers 18 residues. V was cut by 0 bases and J by 0 bases, with 15 bases left in between. The germline V gene encodes CDR1 LGHNA and CDR2 YNFKEQ. CDR3 protein: CASSQDRKGVISNQPQHF. The CDR3 nucleotides read TGTGCCAGCAGCCAAGATCGGAAGGGGGTCATTAGCAATCAGCCCCAGCATTTT.

The rearrangement joins TRBV5-1 to TRBJ1-1; TRBD1 agrees at 7 bases. The CDR3 is 17 residues long. The V segment lost 4 bases and the J segment 0 bases; nucleotides outside the gene matches: 12. CDR1 is SGHRS and CDR2 is YFSETQ in the germline V gene. The CDR3 here is CASSRGQNRGVNTEAFF. In DNA form, the CDR3 reads TGCGCCAGCAGCCGAGGTCAAAACAGGGGCGTGAACACTGAAGCTTTCTTT.

The rearrangement links TRBV6-5 to TRBJ1-5; unclear D gene. The ends were cut back, 2 bases at V and 5 bases at J, with 10 bases in the middle. Germline assignment: CDR1 MNHEY and CDR2 SVGAGI. CDR3 size: 14 residues. CDR3 coding DNA: TGTGCCAGCAGTTACGACGGGAAGGATCAGCCCCAGCATTTT. It is translated as CASSYDGKDQPQHF.

This clone is a singleton in its sample. This rearrangement joins TRBV5-1 to TRBJ2-2, with no clear D. Germline-derived CDR1 and CDR2 are SGHRS and YFSETQ. The germline V and J ends were trimmed by 0 bases and 5 bases, with 8 bases remaining between them. This CDR3 has 14 amino acids. The CDR3 loop is CASSLGSPTGELFF. The CDR3 DNA sequence: TGCGCCAGCAGCTTGGGGAGTCCAACCGGGGAGCTGTTTTTT.

The chain links TRBV6-5 to TRBJ2-1, with D tentatively TRBD1 (5 bases). V shed 8 bases and J shed 1 base, with 12 bases lying between them. Germline CDR1 is MNHEY and CDR2 is SVGAGI. The CDR3 loop spans 14 amino acids. CDR3 in amino acids: CASERRASYNEQFF. CDR3 coding DNA: TGTGCCAGCGAGCGCAGGGCGTCCTACAATGAGCAGTTCTTC.

The rearrangement links TRBV6-5 to TRBJ1-2; perhaps TRBD1 as D (5 bases). Germline V gene sequence: CDR1 MNHEY, CDR2 SVGAGI. Trimming pared 2 bases from V and 0 bases from J, leaving 7 bases between. This CDR3 is 14 amino acids long. CDR3 bases: TGTGCCAGCAGTTACGACAGTTCTAACTATGGCTACACCTTC. Translating gives CASSYDSSNYGYTF.

The rearrangement uses TRBV30 and TRBJ2-3, with D possibly matching TRBD2 (6 bases). The CDR3 totals 15 residues. Trimming removed 3 bases at V and 0 bases at J, with 13 bases between. Per the germline V gene, CDR1 is GTSNPN and CDR2 is SVGIG (reference sequence). The CDR3 region has the DNA TGTGCCTGGAGGGAGGGGACCGCCAGCACAGATACGCAGTATTTT. Its translation: CAWREGTASTDTQYF.

This chain connects TRBV5-1 to TRBJ2-7; tentative D call: TRBD1 (6 bases). Germline V CDR1 and CDR2: SGHRS, YFSETQ. This CDR3 is 13 amino acids long. V lost 4 bases and J 4 bases, leaving 12 bases between the germline ends. The CDR3 here is CASSLGQSYEQYF. The CDR3 region has the DNA TGCGCCAGCAGCCTTGGACAGTCTTACGAGCAGTACTTC.

This chain links TRBV27 with TRBJ1-5; perhaps TRBD1 as D (6 bases). Germline CDR1 is MNHEY and CDR2 is SMNVEV (reference sequence). There are 14 residues in the CDR3. V was clipped by 5 bases and J by 4 bases, with 12 bases between them. The CDR3 reads CASSPGTLNQPQHF. For the CDR3, the DNA is TGTGCCAGCAGTCCCGGGACACTAAATCAGCCCCAGCATTTT.